A single sample is the source of the 13 T cell receptor beta chains below, sequenced in a study of Ad26.COV2.S vaccination and SARS-CoV-2 variants. Profiling relied on immunoSEQ multiplex PCR, and the TCRdb table lists in-frame clones only, not all of them. The data contain approximately 410,000 clones, 88% of them seen just once; the ten biggest clones take up 3.6%. Described treatment: some 20 received Ad26.COV2.S at low or high dose, single or two shots; five or six received placebo; per-sample allocation not given. The samples date from day 63 after the first vaccine or placebo injection. The sample here was peripheral blood, taken in a trial of Ad26.COV2.S vaccine versus placebo. The receptors stem from a person aged 18-60 years who received the Ad26.COV2.S COVID-19 vaccine or a placebo.

This clone appeared a single time. The J gene is TRBJ2-2, the V gene TRBV29-1; D uncertain. Trimming took 2 bases from V and 4 from J, leaving 5 bases between them. CDR1 SQVTM and CDR2 ANQGSEA come from the germline V gene. The CDR3 has 12 amino acids. CDR3 amino acids: CSVEPATGELFF. The DNA for the CDR3 is TGCAGCGTTGAACCGGCCACCGGGGAGCTGTTTTTT.

The rearrangement links TRBV28 to TRBJ1-5; D is perhaps TRBD1 (5 bases). Trimming pared 4 bases from V and 1 base from J, leaving 23 bases between. The CDR3 has 19 residues. Germline V gene lookup returns CDR1 MDHEN and CDR2 SYDVKM. CDR3 protein: CASSSEPRRNGGSNQPQHF. CDR3 nucleotide sequence: TGTGCCAGCAGTTCAGAACCCCGACGGAATGGGGGAAGCAATCAGCCCCAGCATTTT.

The genes are TRBV10-3 and TRBJ1-5; perhaps TRBD1 as D (5 bases). CDR1 is ENHRY, CDR2 SYGVKD, per germline. Trimming pared 8 bases from V and 4 bases from J, leaving 12 bases between. CDR3 length equals 13 residues. The DNA for the CDR3 is TGTGCCATCGCTGAGGGGCGGAATCAGCCCCAGCATTTT. Translated: CAIAEGRNQPQHF.

Only a few counts were recorded for this clone. This sequence joins TRBV30 and TRBJ1-6; 9 bases are shared with TRBD1. This CDR3 is built from 15 residues. Unmatched junction bases numbered 9, after V lost 4 bases and J lost 8 bases. The V gene's germline CDR1 is GTSNPN and CDR2 SVGIG (reference sequence). The DNA of the CDR3 is TGTGCCTGGAAGGGACAGGGTCAGACGTATTCACCCCTCCACTTT. Translated, it gives CAWKGQGQTYSPLHF. Together with reference TRBV30 and TRBJ1-6, the CDR3 gives the full variable domain: SQTIHQWPATLVQPVGSPLSLECTVEGTSNPNLYWYRQAAGRGLQLLFYSVGIGQISSEVPQNLSASRPQDRQFILSSKKLLLSDSGFYLCAWKGQGQTYSPLHFGNGTRLTVT.

The gene calls are TRBV4-2 and TRBJ2-1, with 8 nucleotides matching TRBD2. The CDR3 covers 16 residues. V lost 0 bases and J lost 2; bases outside the gene matches: 3. The germline gives CDR1 LGHNA, CDR2 YNFKEQ. CDR3 sequence (DNA): TGTGCCAGCAGCCAAGAGCGGGGGGATACCTACAATGAGCAGTTCTTC. Protein: CASSQERGDTYNEQFF.

The chain combines TRBV6-2 or TRBV6-3 with TRBJ1-2; tentative D call: TRBD1 (6 bases). This CDR3 has 15 amino acids. Germline CDR1 reads MNHEY; CDR2 reads SVGEGT. The V end lost 2 bases, the J end lost 7 bases, and 17 bases lay between the germline ends. CDR3 bases: TGTGCCAGCAGTTACACCGACCACAGGGCCGGTGGCTACACCTTC. Protein sequence: CASSYTDHRAGGYTF.

The chain links TRBV7-6 to TRBJ2-2; D may be TRBD2 (5 bases). The V gene's germline CDR1 is SGHVS and CDR2 FNYEAQ. V lost 1 base to trimming and J lost 1 base, with 10 bases between them. This CDR3 has 16 amino acids. The CDR3 spells CASSLGGGLNTGELFF. CDR3 nucleotides: TGTGCCAGCAGCTTAGGAGGCGGGCTGAACACCGGGGAGCTGTTTTTT.

The chain links TRBV7-2 to TRBJ1-2; D remains ambiguous. The V gene lost 1 base and the J gene lost 5 bases, with 8 bases spanning the gap. The CDR3 length is 13 residues. CDR1 is SGHTA, CDR2 FQGNSA, per germline. CDR3 sequence reads: CASSLEAFYGYTF. CDR3 sequence (DNA): TGTGCCAGCAGCTTAGAGGCGTTTTATGGCTACACCTTC.

The chain uses TRBV9 and TRBJ2-7; D may be TRBD2 (5 bases). The V end lost 0 bases, the J end lost 2 bases, and 12 bases lay between the germline ends. The CDR3 totals 15 residues. The germline CDR1 and CDR2 sequences are SGDLS and YYNGEE. CDR3 amino acids: CASSVAEDSAYEQYF. CDR3 DNA sequence: TGTGCCAGCAGCGTAGCAGAGGACTCGGCCTACGAGCAGTACTTC. Combining the CDR3 with reference TRBV9 and TRBJ2-7 gives the whole variable domain DSGVTQTPKHLITATGQRVTLRCSPRSGDLSVYWYQQSLDQGLQFLIQYYNGEERAKGNILERFSAQQFPDLHSELNLSSLELGDSALYFCASSVAEDSAYEQYFGPGTRLTVT.

This chain links TRBV5-1 with TRBJ2-1, with 7 bases matching TRBD1. Germline V CDR1 and CDR2: SGHRS, YFSETQ. Trimming cost V 5 bases and J 10 bases; bases outside gene matches: 12. The CDR3 totals 14 residues. CDR3 protein: CASSNRTGVGEQFF. The DNA for the CDR3 is TGCGCCAGCAGTAACCGGACAGGAGTCGGGGAGCAGTTCTTC.

J is TRBJ1-1 and V is TRBV28; unclear D gene. The V end lost 6 bases, the J end lost 6 bases, and 11 bases lay between the germline ends. The CDR3 spans 12 residues. CDR1 and CDR2 (germline): MDHEN, SYDVKM. In DNA form, the CDR3 reads TGTGCCAGCAGAGAGGCGGGCGCTGAAGCTTTCTTT. Translating gives CASREAGAEAFF.

The rearrangement joins TRBV5-1 to TRBJ1-6; D is perhaps TRBD1 (5 bases). V was cut by 1 base and J by 7 bases, with 12 bases left in between. Germline V gives CDR1 SGHRS, CDR2 YFSETQ. This CDR3 contains 15 residues. In DNA, the CDR3 is TGCGCCAGCAGCTTGTCCGACAGAATGAATTCACCCCTCCACTTT. Translated, it gives CASSLSDRMNSPLHF.

Details on this clone: One end of the junction varies from germline; a read error may be responsible. J is TRBJ1-1 and V is TRBV5-4; 7 positions agree with TRBD1. Germline assignment: CDR1 SGHNT and CDR2 YYREEE (reference sequence). The CDR3 sequence is 14 residues long. The CDR3 DNA sequence: TGTGCCAGCAGCCCTGTGACAGGGAACCCTGAAGCTTTCTTT. Translating gives CASSPVTGNPEAFF.